The clone carrying this T cell receptor (beta chain) was counted ten times or more. Its matching antigen is unknown. From roughly 0.4 ug of RNA, a library with molecular barcoded alpha/delta and beta/gamma adaptors was made. MiXCR, applied by TCRdb to the reads, yields one record per CDR3 protein. The sample consists of about 48,000 distinct CDR3 sequences, approximately 18% of them appearing once. Trimming removed 0 bases from V and 6 bases from J, with 9 bases in between. The CDR3 consists of 14 residues. The germline V gene encodes CDR1 SGHTA and CDR2 FQGNSA. This specimen belongs to a study of read filtering for tumor transcriptome and immune sequencing. In the study overall: By R-ISS, stages I, II and III held around 8, 15 and 7 patients. Findings and limits, study-wide: Dropping single-read clonotypes raised IR-seq and RNA-seq shared-clonotype correlation. RNA-seq captured clonotypes less deeply and reliably than IR-seq. This fraction held mixed bone marrow immune cells after CD138-negative sorting.

The source material was a population of CD138-negative cells sorted from bone marrow. The rearrangement uses TRBV7-2 and TRBJ2-1, with no clear D. The clonotype originates from a donor aged 40 or over with multiple myeloma. In DNA form, the CDR3 reads TGTGCCAGCAGCTTAGCAGGGTTGGGCAATGAGCAGTTCTTC. Translation gives CASSLAGLGNEQFF.